The rows below give T cell receptor beta chains drawn from one sample of a study of blood T cell repertoires in COVID-19. The assay was immunoSEQ multiplex PCR, and TCRdb's table has in-frame clones only and misses some. In the table there are 65,000 to 75,000 clones, over 75% of which are singletons. The specimen was peripheral blood. Every receptor here comes from a woman older than 75 with active or convalescent COVID-19. CDR3s include the opening cysteine and the closing phenylalanine or tryptophan. The D gene is left open where the match is weak. Clone size is stated in some rows and not others, as once, few, many or a class when expanded.

CDR3nt,CDR3aa,d_gene,v_gene,abundance,j_gene
TGTGCCAGCAGACTGCCGGGACTAGCGGTGCAAGAGACCCAGTACTTC,CASRLPGLAVQETQYF,TRBD2,TRBV28,NA,TRBJ2-5
TGTGCCAGCAGCTTAGACCCCGCCAGGGGCTACGAGCAGTACTTC,CASSLDPARGYEQYF,NA,TRBV7-9,once,TRBJ2-7
TGTGCCAGCAGCGTAGACCCGGGGGGGGCAGAAGAGACCCAGTACTTC,CASSVDPGGAEETQYF,TRBD2,TRBV9,NA,TRBJ2-5
TGTGCCAGTAGTAGGAGTGACAGGGTCTCACCCCTCCACTTT,CASSRSDRVSPLHF,TRBD1,TRBV19,NA,TRBJ1-6
TGTGCCAGCAGCGGAGGGACATACCAGCAGTACTTC,CASSGGTYQQYF,NA,TRBV7-8,once,TRBJ2-7
TGTGCCACCAGTGATTGGGCGACAGGGGGCAACTATGGCTACACCTTC,CATSDWATGGNYGYTF,TRBD1,TRBV24-1,NA,TRBJ1-2
TGCGCCAGCAGCCTTCGGGTGGGGCCGGTTGAGCAGTACTTC,CASSLRVGPVEQYF,NA,TRBV5-1,few,TRBJ2-7
TGTGCCAGCAGCTCCCGGACAGGGGGAAACACCATATATTTT,CASSSRTGGNTIYF,TRBD1,TRBV5-6,medium-sized,TRBJ1-3
TGTGCCTCCCAGTTCGGTGGAGGAACGAACACTGAAGCTTTCTTT,CASQFGGGTNTEAFF,NA,TRBV2,NA,TRBJ1-1
TGTGCCAGCAGTCTAGCGGGGGGTGAGTTCTTC,CASSLAGGEFF,TRBD2,TRBV12-3/TRBV12-4,NA,TRBJ2-1
TGTGCCAGCAGCGTGCAGGGGGCCCTGTATAATTCACCCCTCCACTTT,CASSVQGALYNSPLHF,TRBD1,TRBV7-9,NA,TRBJ1-6
TGTGCCAGTAATCCGTTACAGGGTGCGCAGCCCCAGCATTTT,CASNPLQGAQPQHF,NA,TRBV19,once,TRBJ1-5
TGTGCCAGCAGCCGCGGTTCGGGGGGGAATGAGCAGTTCTTC,CASSRGSGGNEQFF,TRBD2,TRBV4-2,once,TRBJ2-1
TGTGCCAGCATCCCAACAGGGGGCCGGGGAGCCAATCAGCCCCAGCATTTT,CASIPTGGRGANQPQHF,TRBD1,TRBV28,NA,TRBJ1-5
TGTGCCAGCATTGACCAAAAGGGGTGGGAGACCCAGTACTTC,CASIDQKGWETQYF,NA,TRBV25-1,NA,TRBJ2-5
TGTGCCAGCAGTTTTCCTTTCGGGGGGGGCAATCAGCCCCAGCATTTT,CASSFPFGGGNQPQHF,NA,TRBV28,NA,TRBJ1-5
TGTGCCAGCAGCTTTTCTCTGCGGGATGGCTACACCTTC,CASSFSLRDGYTF,NA,TRBV7-2,once,TRBJ1-2
TGTGCCATCAGTGGAAGGCAGGGATTGTACAATGAGCAGTTCTTC,CAISGRQGLYNEQFF,NA,TRBV10-3,NA,TRBJ2-1
TGTGCCAGCAGCCTTCCCGACAGGAGCAATCAGCCCCAGCATTTT,CASSLPDRSNQPQHF,NA,TRBV5-8,NA,TRBJ1-5
TGCGCCAGCAGCTCCGGGGCCGGGACAGGGGATCTTAGGTCTGGAAACACCATATATTTT,CASSSGAGTGDLRSGNTIYF,TRBD1,TRBV5-1,NA,TRBJ1-3
TGTGCCAGCAGTTTGGGAGTACCGGGCAATCAGCCCCAGCATTTT,CASSLGVPGNQPQHF,NA,TRBV2,NA,TRBJ1-5
TGTGCCAGCTCACCCGGACAAACTAATGAAAAACTGTTTTTT,CASSPGQTNEKLFF,NA,TRBV18,NA,TRBJ1-4
TGTGCCAGCAGTCCAGGGGATGAGCAGTTCTTC,CASSPGDEQFF,NA,TRBV27,NA,TRBJ2-1
TGTGCCATCAGTCAATCTCCCCGGACAGCCACCCTTGCCTCCTATGGCTACACCTTC,CAISQSPRTATLASYGYTF,NA,TRBV10-3,NA,TRBJ1-2
TGTGCTAGCTGCAATGAGCAGTTCTTC,CASCNEQFF,NA,TRBV12-5,NA,TRBJ2-1
TGTGCCACCAGTGTGAACAATAACTATGGCTACACCTTC,CATSVNNNYGYTF,NA,TRBV24-1,NA,TRBJ1-2
TGTGCCAGCAGCTTAGGCCCAGGGGGTTCCACTGAAGCTTTCTTT,CASSLGPGGSTEAFF,TRBD1,TRBV7-2,NA,TRBJ1-1
TGTGCCAGCACCCGAGGTAGCGGGGGCACCAATGAGCAGTTCTTC,CASTRGSGGTNEQFF,TRBD2,TRBV5-5,NA,TRBJ2-1
TGTGCCTGGAACAGGGCAGGAGCAACTAATGAAAAACTGTTTTTT,CAWNRAGATNEKLFF,NA,TRBV30,few,TRBJ1-4
TGTGCCAGTAGTTATCGGGAGGAGACCCAGTACTTC,CASSYREETQYF,NA,TRBV19,NA,TRBJ2-5
TGTGCCAGCAGGGGGACTAGTCTCCCGCAAGAGACCCAGTACTTC,CASRGTSLPQETQYF,TRBD2,TRBV6-6,NA,TRBJ2-5
TGTGCCAGCAGTAACGGACTAGTGTCCTACGAGCAGTACTTC,CASSNGLVSYEQYF,TRBD2,TRBV28,NA,TRBJ2-7
TGTGCCAGCAGTCCTAATCAGCCCCAGCATTTT,CASSPNQPQHF,NA,TRBV28,NA,TRBJ1-5
TGTGCCAGCAGCGGGACAGGGGGCCATGGCTACACCTTC,CASSGTGGHGYTF,TRBD1,TRBV2,NA,TRBJ1-2
TGTGCCAGCAGCTTGATCTATGGGCAGGGAAACACCATATATTTT,CASSLIYGQGNTIYF,NA,TRBV5-6,once,TRBJ1-3
TGTGCCAGCAAAAAGGGACAGCAAGAGACCCAGTACTTC,CASKKGQQETQYF,TRBD1,TRBV6-6,once,TRBJ2-5
TGCGCCAGCAGCCAACTAGCGGGTGGCACAGATACGCAGTATTTT,CASSQLAGGTDTQYF,TRBD2,TRBV4-3,once,TRBJ2-3
TGTGCCAGCAGTTACTCCGGCGGAAACTATGGCTACACCTTC,CASSYSGGNYGYTF,NA,TRBV6-2/TRBV6-3,NA,TRBJ1-2
TGTGCCAGCAGCTTCAAGGACAGGGGCTTGGAGCAGTACTTC,CASSFKDRGLEQYF,TRBD1,TRBV5-6,NA,TRBJ2-7